This TCR beta chain originates from a study of T cell responses to AZD1222 COVID-19 vaccine. Study-wide results and caveats: Dominant CD4 TCR responses targeted spike regions 160-218 and 743-854.

Using immunoSEQ multiplex PCR, the repertoire was profiled, and TCRdb retains in-frame clones only, with some absent. The data show about 160,000 clones, 91% seen once. CDR3 size: 16 residues. CDR1 SGDLS and CDR2 YYNGEE come from the germline V gene. With V trimmed by 2 bases and J by 1 base, 4 bases remained unmatched. On this clone itself: The antigen remains undetermined.

The specimen was peripheral blood, collected on day 0 of AZD1222 vaccination. This rearrangement joins TRBV9 to TRBJ2-1; 9 bases match TRBD1. The clonotype was recovered from an adult in good health. DNA for the CDR3: TGTGCCAGCAGCGTCTCCGGACAGGGGTCCTACAATGAGCAGTTCTTC. Its translation: CASSVSGQGSYNEQFF.